What follows are 8 T cell receptor beta chains derived from one specimen sequenced in a study of blood T cells in healthy people across ages (dated by TCRdb to about 2015). The library was built by means of 5' RACE. For sequencing, an Illumina HiSeq 2500 was employed. The second PCR ran for roughly 7 to 11 cycles and used a J-beta primer mix along with a sample-barcoded 5' primer. TCRdb reworked the public reads: Q25 trimming with fastp, MiXCR clone assembly, productive beta chains retained. Each record represents a unique CDR3 protein, reported with the most common genes and DNA among its rows. The sample table lists about 290,000 distinct CDR3 sequences, around 29% of them with a count of one. Together, the top ten hold around 29% of the sample. The sequencing sample was made of blood. The receptor set was obtained from a woman aged 70 to 79 in good health.

This clonotype turned up a few times. The rearrangement links TRBV18 to TRBJ2-1; perhaps TRBD1 as D (8 bases). TRBJ2-5 matches the DNA end more closely, so the J call is doubtful. Germline V lookup: CDR1 KGHSH, CDR2 LQKENI. The CDR3 spans 15 residues. CDR3 sequence (DNA): TGTGCCAGCTCACCTTCAGGACAGGGAGGGGAGACCCAGTACTTC. Translated, it gives CASSPSGQGGETQYF.

This chain links TRBV19 with TRBJ1-1; D uncertain. V lost 7 bases, J lost 5 bases, and 11 bases lay in between. Germline V gene lookup returns CDR1 LNHDA and CDR2 SQIVND (reference sequence). This CDR3 comprises 12 residues. CDR3 nucleotides: TGTGCCAGTACTACCAAGGGTACTGAAGCTTTCTTT. Its protein product is CASTTKGTEAFF.

The genes are TRBV28 and TRBJ1-4; no definite D call. The CDR3 length is 15 residues. With 3 bases removed from V and 8 bases from J, the gap between germline ends came to 16 bases. Looked up from germline, CDR1 is MDHEN and CDR2 is SYDVKM. For the CDR3, the DNA is TGTGCCAGCAGTTTGGCGGGTAGGGTTGGGGAAAAACTGTTTTTT. Encoded protein: CASSLAGRVGEKLFF.

The chain joins TRBV9 to TRBJ1-3; D is ambiguous. The CDR3 runs to 13 residues. The V gene's germline CDR1 is SGDLS and CDR2 YYNGEE. V gave up 7 bases and J gave up 0 bases, with 8 bases separating them. CDR3 bases: TGTGCCAGCGGCGATATCTCTGGAAACACCATATATTTT. Amino acids: CASGDISGNTIYF.

This sequence joins TRBV28 and TRBJ2-7; 8 bases are shared with TRBD1. The germline CDR1 and CDR2 sequences are MDHEN and SYDVKM. V shed 3 bases, J shed 3 bases, and the junction held 4 bases outside the gene matches. The CDR3 consists of 14 residues. The CDR3 nucleotides read TGTGCCAGCAGTTTTTCAGGGGGCGTCTACGAGCAGTACTTC. Its translation: CASSFSGGVYEQYF.

This clonotype was detected ten times or more. The chain couples TRBV6-6 to TRBJ1-4; perhaps TRBD1 as D (5 bases). The CDR3 has 15 residues. Germline V lookup: CDR1 MNHNY, CDR2 SVGAGI (reference sequence). V was cut by 6 bases and J by 8 bases, with 19 bases left in between. The CDR3 spells CASSNELTVREKLFF. The CDR3 nucleotides are TGTGCCAGCAGCAACGAACTGACAGTGCGAGAAAAACTGTTTTTT.

The chain recombines TRBV4-1 with TRBJ1-2; D not certain. The V gene's germline CDR1 is MGHRA and CDR2 YSYEKL. The germline V and J ends were trimmed by 1 base and 1 base, with 4 bases remaining between them. The CDR3 has 13 amino acids. The chain's CDR3 is CASSQGFNYGYTF. CDR3 sequence (DNA): TGCGCCAGCAGCCAAGGGTTTAACTATGGCTACACCTTC.

The gene calls are TRBV5-1 and TRBJ1-2, with 7 bases fitting TRBD1. V trimming: 2 bases; J trimming: 5 bases; junction bases outside the gene matches: 3. The CDR3 length is 13 residues. Germline CDR1 SGHRS, CDR2 YFSETQ. For the CDR3, the DNA is TGCGCCAGCAGCTTCGGGACAGCTTATGGCTACACCTTC. It encodes CASSFGTAYGYTF.